The entry below describes one TCR beta chain. The CDR3 is 13 amino acids. V lost 5 bases and J lost 4, with 11 bases in between. CDR1 MDHEN and CDR2 SYDVKM come from the germline V gene. Original processing notes: Researchers report that nucleated cell counts were estimated from reference gene primer amplification. Generated by immunoSEQ multiplex PCR, the TCRdb table keeps only in-frame clones and is missing some. From that table come the V and J calls and clone size; the DNA was used to work out D and trimming. The sample consists of a few hundred thousand clones, around 84% of them appearing once. In terms of age and location, participants ranged from roughly 18 to 100 years and lived in about two dozen US areas. Self-reported history from a screening survey and questionnaire set each donor's cohort. These data are taken from a study of blood T cell repertoires in COVID-19. Study as a whole: T cells, B-cell-depleted T cells, or PBMCs provided the cDNA or gDNA that served as material.

This rearrangement joins TRBV28 to TRBJ1-2; D gene unclear. This receptor was identified in a man aged 30 to 39 with acute COVID-19. The specimen was PBMCs or T cells enriched from blood (not recorded which). DNA for the CDR3: TGTGCCAGCAGTCTGAACATCCTCTATGGCTACACCTTC. As protein: CASSLNILYGYTF.